A single sample gave rise to the 11 T cell receptor beta chains below, sequenced in a study of T cells in Graves' hyperthyroidism and ophthalmopathy. Using RNA transcripts as the source, TCR beta CDR3 regions were amplified. HTBI primers drove first-round RT-PCR of the TCR CDR3. MiXCR was run by TCRdb on the multiplex PCR reads, yielding one entry per CDR3 protein. In the table there are approximately 500,000 distinct CDR3 sequences, about half of which are singletons. Sequencing was carried out using peripheral blood or thyroid tissue (not recorded which). The receptors were sampled from a woman between 18 and 29 years old with Graves' hyperthyroidism.

V is TRBV10-3 and J is TRBJ1-4, with TRBD1 matching 7 bases. The CDR3 is 14 residues long. V trimming: 8 bases; J trimming: 8 bases; junction bases outside the gene matches: 11. CDR1 and CDR2 from the germline V gene are ENHRY and SYGVKD. For the CDR3, the DNA is TGTGCCATCGCCCAGGGGGACGTCAACGAAAAACTGTTTTTT. It encodes CAIAQGDVNEKLFF.

This rearrangement joins TRBV20-1 to TRBJ2-3, with 10 bases identical to TRBD2. The CDR3 consists of 12 residues. CDR1 is DFQATT and CDR2 is SNEGSKA in the germline V gene (reference sequence). J was trimmed by 6 bases and V by 6 bases; bases with no gene match: 3. The CDR3 here is CSARSGRDTQYF. CDR3 in DNA: TGCAGTGCCCGTAGCGGGAGGGATACGCAGTATTTT.

This clonotype has at least ten counts. The gene calls are TRBV12-3 or TRBV12-4 and TRBJ2-5, with D possibly being TRBD1 (6 bases). The V end lost 7 bases, the J end lost 5 bases, and 20 bases lay between the germline ends. The length of the CDR3 is 15 residues. The CDR3 region is CASISGTPGDETQYF. CDR3 in DNA: TGTGCCAGCATTTCAGGGACACCCGGGGACGAGACCCAGTACTTC.

For this clonotype: This may arise from a read error, as a much more abundant clone is one base away. The chain combines TRBV12-3 or TRBV12-4 with TRBJ2-7; 7 bases fit TRBD1. This CDR3 region has 16 residues. V was clipped by 6 bases and J by 5 bases; unmatched bases: 16. The CDR3 spells CASSYVTGTESHEQYF. As DNA, the CDR3 is TGTGCCAGCAGCTACGTAACCGGGACAGAGAGCCACGAGCAGTACTTC.

The chain employs TRBV4-3 and TRBJ2-5; 8 nucleotides align to TRBD2. The CDR3 length is 14 residues. V trimming: 0 bases; J trimming: 5 bases; junction bases outside the gene matches: 2. Looked up from germline, CDR1 is LGHNA and CDR2 is YSLEER. CDR3 loop: CASSQDGLAETQYF. In nucleotides, the CDR3 is TGCGCCAGCAGCCAAGATGGACTAGCTGAGACCCAGTACTTC.

This clonotype was detected many times. The V call is TRBV4-1, the J call TRBJ2-2, with 9 bases identical to TRBD2. CDR3 length: 15 residues. Germline V gene sequence: CDR1 MGHRA, CDR2 YSYEKL. Losses at the gene ends were 3 bases for V and 5 bases for J; bases not matched to a gene: 4. The CDR3 DNA reads as TGCGCCAGCAGCCAGGGACTAGCAGGGACCGGGGAGCTGTTTTTT. This translates into CASSQGLAGTGELFF.

The chain has TRBV6-1 and TRBJ2-7; the D gene could be TRBD1 or TRBD2 (6 bases each). CDR1 is MNHNS and CDR2 is SASEGT in the germline V gene. V dropped 8 bases and J dropped 0 bases, with 17 bases sitting between them. This CDR3 has 15 amino acids. For the CDR3, the DNA is TGTGCCAGCCAGAGATCCGGGGGCAGCTCCTACGAGCAGTACTTC. It is translated as CASQRSGGSSYEQYF.

This clonotype appeared many times. The chain is built from TRBV11-1 and TRBJ2-7; D remains ambiguous. V dropped 5 bases and J dropped 5 bases, with 10 bases sitting between them. This CDR3 has 12 amino acids. CDR1 and CDR2 from the germline V gene are SGHAT and FQDESV (reference sequence). This chain's CDR3 is CASSQSRNEQYF. The CDR3 nucleotides are TGTGCCAGCAGCCAGAGTAGGAACGAGCAGTACTTC.

The rearrangement links TRBV5-6 to TRBJ2-5; D possibly corresponds to TRBD2 (5 bases). V lost 9 bases to trimming and J lost 6 bases, with 12 bases between them. Germline lookup yields CDR1 SGHDT and CDR2 YYEEEE. This CDR3 comprises 11 residues. This CDR3 is CAIYEGQTQYF. DNA of the CDR3: TGTGCCATTTACGAGGGCCAGACCCAGTACTTC.

The sample holds many counts of this clonotype. The gene calls are TRBV7-9 and TRBJ1-1, with no clear D. The germline V and J ends were trimmed by 5 bases and 1 base, with 11 bases remaining between them. CDR3 length equals 14 residues. Germline CDR1 is SEHNR and CDR2 is FQNEAQ (reference sequence). The CDR3 sequence: CASSPRQANTEAFF. The DNA of the CDR3 is TGTGCCAGCAGCCCGAGGCAGGCGAACACTGAAGCTTTCTTT.

The gene calls are TRBV7-2 and TRBJ2-5; D unresolved. The CDR3 covers 12 residues. Trimming took off 5 bases at V and 6 bases at J, with 10 bases between the two ends. The germline CDR1 and CDR2 sequences are SGHTA and FQGNSA. The CDR3 reads CASSPYQQTQYF. The DNA for the CDR3 is TGTGCCAGCAGCCCGTACCAGCAGACCCAGTACTTC. Variable domain in full (rest from reference TRBV7-2 and TRBJ2-5): GAGVSQSPSNKVTEKGKDVELRCDPISGHTALYWYRQSLGQGLEFLIYFQGNSAPDKSGLPSDRFSAERTGGSVSTLTIQRTQQEDSAVYLCASSPYQQTQYFGPGTRLLVL.